The T cell receptor (beta chain) described here comes from a study of blood T cell repertoires in COVID-19. Here immunoSEQ multiplex PCR was the method, and the copy in TCRdb shows in-frame clones only, minus some. The sample lists approximately 140,000 clones; approximately 88% were seen once. Trimming removed 4 bases from V and 4 bases from J; junction bases left unmatched: 12. From germline, CDR1 is LGHDT and CDR2 YNNKEL (reference sequence). The CDR3 runs to 17 residues. The chain has TRBV3-1 (or the pseudogene TRBV3-2) and TRBJ1-2, with 10 bases matching TRBD1. The TCR originated in a middle-aged man with acute COVID-19. The sample was PBMCs or T cells enriched from blood (not recorded which). CDR3 region: CASSPDRDRGKSYGYTF. As DNA, the CDR3 is TGTGCCAGCAGCCCAGACCGGGACAGGGGAAAGAGCTATGGCTACACCTTC.